The rows below give T cell receptor beta chains drawn from one sample of a study of T cells after yellow fever vaccination. From the 5' RACE reads, TCRdb called clonotypes with MiXCR, one entry per CDR3 protein. The sample yields some 600,000 distinct CDR3 sequences, about a sixth seen once. This specimen was PBMCs, taken about 5 days after the first yellow fever vaccination. The receptors were sampled from a young man who received the YFV17D yellow fever vaccine. Both conserved end residues are part of each CDR3. D genes are given only for firm matches. Clone sizes are given selectively: once, few, many, or a class where the clone is expanded.

v_gene: TRBV29-1; j_gene: TRBJ1-1; d_gene: -; abundance: -; CDR3aa: CSVGFVNTEAFF; CDR3nt: TGCAGCGTAGGTTTCGTAAACACTGAAGCTTTCTTT
v_gene: TRBV7-3; j_gene: TRBJ2-4; d_gene: TRBD1; abundance: -; CDR3aa: CASSLTGQAKNIQYF; CDR3nt: TGTGCCAGCAGCTTAACGGGACAGGCCAAAAACATTCAGTACTTC
v_gene: TRBV28; j_gene: TRBJ2-4; d_gene: -; abundance: -; CDR3aa: CATDSSKNIQYF; CDR3nt: TGTGCCACAGACAGTTCCAAAAACATTCAGTACTTC
v_gene: TRBV5-6; j_gene: TRBJ1-5; d_gene: -; abundance: few; CDR3aa: CASSLYRRDLPQHF; CDR3nt: TGTGCCAGCAGCTTGTACCGCCGGGACCTCCCGCAGCATTTT
v_gene: TRBV6-5; j_gene: TRBJ2-2; d_gene: -; abundance: few; CDR3aa: CASSYSDRMNTGELFF; CDR3nt: TGTGCCAGCAGTTACTCAGACAGGATGAACACCGGGGAGCTGTTTTTT
v_gene: TRBV12-3/TRBV12-4; j_gene: TRBJ1-5; d_gene: -; abundance: -; CDR3aa: CASSQGNGNQPQHF; CDR3nt: TGTGCCAGCAGCCAGGGAAATGGCAATCAGCCCCAGCATTTT
v_gene: TRBV7-6; j_gene: TRBJ2-3; d_gene: -; abundance: once; CDR3aa: CASSSDRSYTDTQYF; CDR3nt: TGTGCCAGCAGCTCCGACAGGAGTTACACAGATACGCAGTATTTT
v_gene: TRBV4-1; j_gene: TRBJ1-4; d_gene: -; abundance: -; CDR3aa: CASSHYGGTNEKLFF; CDR3nt: TGCGCCAGCAGCCATTATGGCGGCACTAATGAAAAACTGTTTTTT
v_gene: TRBV5-4; j_gene: TRBJ1-1; d_gene: -; abundance: -; CDR3aa: CASSRGFLDNTEAFF; CDR3nt: TGTGCCAGCAGCCGTGGGTTCCTGGACAACACTGAAGCTTTCTTT
v_gene: TRBV5-1; j_gene: TRBJ2-2; d_gene: -; abundance: few; CDR3aa: CASSLVSRPNTGELFF; CDR3nt: TGCGCCAGCAGCTTGGTCTCGCGGCCGAACACCGGGGAGCTGTTTTTT